A single T cell receptor beta chain is shown here with its context. CD8 memory merged CD45RO+ cells and CCR7-negative CD45RA+ TemRA cells into one population. The sample is drawn from a study of shared clonotypes between healthy human individuals. Looking at the study overall: A donor's plate count was three for CD4 naive and three for CD4 memory; CD8 naive had two and CD8 memory one.

Produced via immunoSEQ multiplex PCR; TCRdb's table is partial and in-frame only. The sample comprises about 690,000 clones, less than 95% of which are singletons, and 34% rests with the top ten. This CDR3 has 13 amino acids. Germline V gives CDR1 MGHRA, CDR2 YSYEKL. With 3 bases removed from V and 4 bases from J, the gap between germline ends came to 10 bases. This receptor was taken from a man between 18 and 29 years old in good health. Some clones in this sample may be carry-over from other donors' samples. The sample was memory CD8+ T cells from PBMCs. Subset reported: CD45RO+ cells pooled with CCR7-negative TemRA cells. The rearrangement joins TRBV4-1 to TRBJ2-7; D gene uncertain. The CDR3 protein is CASSQSTSYEQYF. DNA for the CDR3: TGCGCCAGCAGCCAGTCCACCTCTTACGAGCAGTACTTC.